The 10 T cell receptor beta chains given below trace back to one sample, sequenced in a study of blood T cell repertoires in COVID-19. Clones were read by immunoSEQ multiplex PCR, and TCRdb kept only the in-frame ones, dropping some. The sample contains over 60,000 clones, approximately 89% of which appear only once. Sequenced material: peripheral blood. These receptors were collected from a man older than 75 with acute or convalescent COVID-19.

The chain is built from TRBV6-5 and TRBJ1-6; 7 bases align to TRBD1. The J segment lost 6 bases and the V segment lost 7 bases, leaving 6 bases of the junction unmatched. The CDR3 length is 14 residues. The germline gives CDR1 MNHEY, CDR2 SVGAGI. The CDR3 nucleotides read TGTGCCAGCACCAGGGGGGTCCTTAATTCACCCCTCCACTTT. Encoded protein: CASTRGVLNSPLHF.

The chain couples TRBV11-2 to TRBJ2-1; 13 positions agree with TRBD2. Looked up from germline, CDR1 is SGHAT and CDR2 is FQNNGV. The CDR3 consists of 15 residues. The V and J ends lost 5 bases and 4 bases, in that order; junction bases with no gene match: 2. The CDR3 DNA reads TGTGCCAGCAGCGCACTAGCGGGAGGGTACAATGAGCAGTTCTTC. This translates into CASSALAGGYNEQFF.

This chain joins TRBV30 and TRBJ1-1; the match to TRBD1 covers 7 bases. V shed 6 bases, J shed 7 bases, and the junction held 8 bases outside the gene matches. Germline V gene sequence: CDR1 GTSNPN, CDR2 SVGIG (reference sequence). This CDR3 is 12 amino acids long. CDR3 region: CACSDRISEAFF. CDR3 DNA: TGTGCCTGCTCGGACAGGATTAGTGAAGCTTTCTTT.

This rearrangement joins TRBV6-5 to TRBJ1-5; 9 positions match TRBD1. The CDR3 extends over 15 amino acids. The V gene's germline CDR1 is MNHEY and CDR2 SVGAGI. The ends lost 7 bases at V and 7 bases at J; junction bases unmatched: 11. CDR3 DNA: TGTGCCAGCATGAGGGACAGGGAATTGTGGCAGCCCCAGCATTTT. Translated, it gives CASMRDRELWQPQHF.

The chain joins TRBV2 to TRBJ2-5, with TRBD1 as a possible D gene (5 bases). In germline, CDR1 is SNHLY, CDR2 FYNNEI. V lost 2 bases and J 5 bases, leaving 9 bases between the germline ends. The CDR3 has 13 amino acids. The CDR3 DNA reads TGTGCCAGCAGTGAACAGGGATCGGAGACCCAGTACTTC. As protein: CASSEQGSETQYF.

This chain uses TRBV19 with TRBJ1-1, with D tentatively TRBD1 (5 bases). CDR1 is LNHDA and CDR2 is SQIVND in the germline V gene (reference sequence). CDR3 length: 14 amino acids. V was cut by 3 bases and J by 5 bases, with 13 bases left in between. The CDR3 loop reads CASSIQGGATEAFF. In DNA, the CDR3 is TGTGCCAGTAGTATCCAGGGAGGGGCAACTGAAGCTTTCTTT.

The chain employs TRBV28 and TRBJ1-5, with D tentatively TRBD1 (6 bases). Germline V gene sequence: CDR1 MDHEN, CDR2 SYDVKM. The V and J ends lost 4 bases and 1 base respectively, with 17 bases between them. This CDR3 region has 17 residues. In nucleotides, the CDR3 is TGTGCCAGCAGTTCCAATAACAGGGAAAAAAGCAATCAGCCCCAGCATTTT. Its protein product is CASSSNNREKSNQPQHF.

This clone has only a few counts. V and J are TRBV6-5 and TRBJ1-6; 8 bases are a match to TRBD1. Unmatched junction bases numbered 3, after V lost 5 bases and J lost 9 bases. This CDR3 comprises 13 residues. The germline V gene has CDR1 MNHEY and CDR2 SVGAGI. The CDR3 here is CASSRGQASPLHF. In DNA, the CDR3 is TGTGCCAGCAGTAGGGGACAGGCTTCACCCCTCCACTTT.

The chain recombines TRBV10-3 with TRBJ2-1; 8 nucleotides agree with TRBD2. The CDR3 consists of 17 residues. Germline loops: CDR1 ENHRY, CDR2 SYGVKD. The V and J ends lost 4 bases and 5 bases, in that order; junction bases with no gene match: 13. CDR3: CAISARPAGVSDNEQFF. The DNA for the CDR3 is TGTGCCATCAGTGCCAGGCCAGCGGGGGTTTCCGACAATGAGCAGTTCTTC.

V gene TRBV30 combines with J gene TRBJ1-5; D possibly corresponds to TRBD1 (5 bases). The CDR3 is 15 residues long. Per the germline V gene, CDR1 is GTSNPN and CDR2 is SVGIG (reference sequence). The V end was cut by 2 bases, the J end by 6 bases, with 17 bases between. The chain's CDR3 is CAWSPKGQGIQPQHF. The CDR3 DNA reads as TGTGCCTGGAGTCCTAAGGGGCAGGGTATTCAGCCCCAGCATTTT.